These 31 T cell receptor beta chains originate from one sample sequenced in a study of blood T cell repertoires in COVID-19. Here immunoSEQ multiplex PCR was the method, and the copy in TCRdb shows in-frame clones only, minus some. The sample holds more than 200,000 clones, about 88% seen once. Sequencing was performed on peripheral blood. The receptors shown here come from a man aged 65 to 79 with acute or convalescent COVID-19.

This chain uses TRBV29-1 with TRBJ2-5, with TRBD1 identical over 8 bases. The ends lost 3 bases at V and 4 bases at J; junction bases unmatched: 4. This CDR3 is built from 13 residues. The V gene's germline CDR1 is SQVTM and CDR2 ANQGSEA. CDR3 nucleotides: TGCAGCGTTGACCGAACAGGGGGAGAGACCCAGTACTTC. This translates into CSVDRTGGETQYF.

The V call is TRBV19, the J call TRBJ2-3; D is possibly TRBD1 (5 bases). The CDR3 contains 13 residues. Trimming pared 2 bases from V and 4 bases from J, leaving 7 bases between. Germline V gives CDR1 LNHDA, CDR2 SQIVND (reference sequence). CDR3 bases: TGTGCCAGTAGTATACGCAGGGCAGATACGCAGTATTTT. Translating gives CASSIRRADTQYF.

The V and J genes are TRBV18 and TRBJ1-5; 8 positions agree with TRBD1. V trimming: 5 bases; J trimming: 5 bases; junction bases outside the gene matches: 5. The CDR3 has 14 amino acids. Germline V lookup: CDR1 KGHSH, CDR2 LQKENI. CDR3 in amino acids: CASSDQDRDQPQHF. In nucleotides, the CDR3 is TGTGCCAGCTCAGACCAGGACAGGGATCAGCCCCAGCATTTT. The full variable domain, with the rest looked up from reference TRBV18 and TRBJ1-5, is NAGVMQNPRHLVRRRGQEARLRCSPMKGHSHVYWYRQLPEEGLKFMVYLQKENIIDESGMPKERFSAEFPKEGPSILRIQQVVRGDSAAYFCASSDQDRDQPQHFGDGTRLSIL.

This chain links TRBV20-1 with TRBJ2-1; 13 bases line up with TRBD2. The germline gives CDR1 DFQATT, CDR2 SNEGSKA (reference sequence). This CDR3 region has 17 residues. Losses at the gene ends were 3 bases for V and 5 bases for J; bases not matched to a gene: 10. The CDR3 spells CSASGGTSGMIDNEQFF. The CDR3 DNA is TGCAGTGCTAGTGGGGGGACTAGCGGGATGATCGACAATGAGCAGTTCTTC.

A single count supports this clone. Other nucleotide sequences in the sample specify the same CDR3. The chain links TRBV12-3 or TRBV12-4 to TRBJ2-2; D is possibly TRBD1 (5 bases). V lost 1 base and J 5 bases, leaving 5 bases between the germline ends. The length of the CDR3 is 13 residues. The CDR3 DNA follows: TGTGCCAGCAGTTTAGGACAGACCGGGGAGCTGTTTTTT. Translation: CASSLGQTGELFF.

The genes are TRBV4-2 and TRBJ2-7; 7 bases line up with TRBD1. J lost 4 bases, V lost 3 bases, and 12 bases had no gene match. There are 16 residues in the CDR3. Germline CDR1 is LGHNA and CDR2 is YNFKEQ. The CDR3 sequence: CASSHGTARASYEQYF. Written as DNA, the CDR3 is TGTGCCAGCAGCCACGGGACAGCTAGAGCCTCGTACGAGCAGTACTTC.

The rearrangement joins TRBV9 to TRBJ2-7, with D maybe TRBD1 (6 bases). Germline V lookup: CDR1 SGDLS, CDR2 YYNGEE. V lost 0 bases and J lost 3, with 13 bases in between. The CDR3 totals 15 residues. Written as DNA, the CDR3 is TGTGCCAGCAGCGTAGGCCCAGGGGCGTACTACGAGCAGTACTTC. Protein sequence: CASSVGPGAYYEQYF.

This chain joins TRBV6-5 and TRBJ1-1; D is uncertain. The CDR3 loop spans 13 amino acids. Per germline, CDR1 MNHEY and CDR2 SVGAGI. Between the trimmed V and J ends, which lost 6 bases and 1 base, there was a span of 9 bases. The CDR3 spells CASREVPNTEAFF. DNA for the CDR3: TGTGCCAGCAGGGAGGTTCCGAACACTGAAGCTTTCTTT.

The chain employs TRBV4-1 and TRBJ2-7; 7 bases align to TRBD2. CDR1 is MGHRA and CDR2 is YSYEKL in the germline V gene. The CDR3 length is 15 residues. Trimming at V came to 1 base and at J to 0 bases, leaving 3 bases not matched to a gene. The CDR3 protein is CASSQVASGSYEQYF. Here the CDR3 DNA reads TGCGCCAGCAGCCAAGTGGCTAGCGGCTCCTACGAGCAGTACTTC.

The CDR3 bases are TGTGCCAGCAGCCCCCGGACAGGGGGCGGGTGGGGCTACACCTTC. Residues: CASSPRTGGGWGYTF. This chain uses TRBV28 with TRBJ1-2; the match to TRBD1 covers 11 bases. The CDR3 has 15 amino acids. CDR1 and CDR2 (germline): MDHEN, SYDVKM. V lost 6 bases to trimming and J lost 8 bases; unmatched junction nucleotides: 11.

The CDR3 DNA is TGTGCCAGCAGCTTAGCGTGGCAGGGGTTGGGCAATGAGCAGTTCTTC. Residues: CASSLAWQGLGNEQFF. The V gene is TRBV7-9, the J gene TRBJ2-1, with a tentative D call TRBD1 (6 bases). V lost 0 bases to trimming and J lost 6 bases, with 15 bases between them. CDR3 length: 16 residues. CDR1 is SEHNR and CDR2 is FQNEAQ in the germline V gene (reference sequence).

The V call is TRBV27, the J call TRBJ2-2; weak D call: TRBD1 (5 bases). The CDR3 extends over 16 amino acids. Trimming took off 5 bases at V and 1 base at J, with 14 bases between the two ends. CDR1 and CDR2 (germline): MNHEY, SMNVEV (reference sequence). The CDR3 spells CASSRDRTWNTGELFF. For the CDR3, the DNA is TGTGCCAGCAGTAGAGACAGAACCTGGAACACCGGGGAGCTGTTTTTT.

The chain uses TRBV7-2 and TRBJ2-7, with D possibly matching TRBD2 (6 bases). CDR1 and CDR2 (germline): SGHTA, FQGNSA. This CDR3 spans 14 amino acids. Trimming cost V 5 bases and J 0 bases, with 11 bases left between them. CDR3 DNA sequence: TGTGCCAGCAGCCTCGGGAGAAGCTCCTACGAGCAGTACTTC. Translation: CASSLGRSSYEQYF.

This chain uses TRBV7-8 with TRBJ1-2; the match to TRBD1 covers 7 bases. In germline, CDR1 is SGHVS, CDR2 FQNEAQ. Unmatched junction bases numbered 7, after V lost 5 bases and J lost 1 base. The CDR3 extends over 15 amino acids. The CDR3, as DNA: TGTGCCAGCAGCGCCTCAGGGGGTCTTAACTATGGCTACACCTTC. Translating it yields CASSASGGLNYGYTF.

The chain has TRBV28 and TRBJ2-7; D possibly corresponds to TRBD1 (5 bases). CDR3 size: 13 residues. V lost 5 bases, J lost 4 bases, and 12 bases lay in between. CDR1 is MDHEN and CDR2 is SYDVKM in the germline V gene. The CDR3 protein is CASSDSWGYEQYF. The CDR3 bases are TGTGCCAGCAGTGACAGCTGGGGTTACGAGCAGTACTTC.

This clone was recorded once. V usage is TRBV6-2 or TRBV6-3 and J usage is TRBJ1-2; D might be TRBD1 (5 bases). CDR1 is MNHEY and CDR2 is SVGEGT in the germline V gene. The CDR3 contains 15 residues. V gave up 6 bases and J gave up 2 bases, with 16 bases separating them. The CDR3 DNA is TGTGCCAGCAGCCTTGGACATCAGTACAACTATGGCTACACCTTC. Amino acids: CASSLGHQYNYGYTF.

As to this clone: The same CDR3 is also encoded by other DNA sequences in this sample. The chain couples TRBV29-1 to TRBJ2-7, with 11 nucleotides matching TRBD2. CDR1 SQVTM and CDR2 ANQGSEA come from the germline V gene. The junction had 2 bases not matched to a gene; V was cut back by 4 bases and J by 0 bases. The CDR3 is 14 residues long. This chain's CDR3 is CSVATSGSSYEQYF. Here the CDR3 DNA reads TGCAGCGTTGCAACTAGCGGGAGCTCCTACGAGCAGTACTTC.

A remark on this clone: Other DNA sequences from this sample encode an identical CDR3 as well. This chain uses TRBV5-1 with TRBJ2-7; D is possibly TRBD2 (6 bases). Looked up from germline, CDR1 is SGHRS and CDR2 is YFSETQ. V was pared by 0 bases and J by 0 bases, with 10 bases between. CDR3 length: 15 amino acids. The CDR3 DNA reads as TGCGCCAGCAGCTTGGTGGCGGGGAGCTCCTACGAGCAGTACTTC. It is translated as CASSLVAGSSYEQYF.

This rearrangement joins TRBV9 to TRBJ2-2, with D unresolved. This CDR3 is built from 15 residues. Germline-derived CDR1 and CDR2 are SGDLS and YYNGEE. Trimming removed 0 bases from V and 6 bases from J, with 12 bases in between. CDR3: CASSVDPQTSGELFF. The CDR3 DNA follows: TGTGCCAGCAGCGTAGACCCACAAACCTCCGGGGAGCTGTTTTTT.

CDR3 protein: CASSQDSGTGAYEQYF. The DNA of the CDR3 is TGCGCCAGCAGCCAAGATTCTGGGACAGGGGCCTACGAGCAGTACTTC. The rearrangement joins TRBV4-1 to TRBJ2-7; 10 bases are shared with TRBD1. Germline CDR1 is MGHRA and CDR2 is YSYEKL. CDR3 length: 16 residues. The V segment lost 0 bases and the J segment 2 bases; nucleotides outside the gene matches: 4.

The chain couples TRBV7-8 to TRBJ1-6; 8 bases agree with TRBD1. There are 15 residues in the CDR3. J lost 6 bases, V lost 5 bases, and 6 bases had no gene match. Germline-derived CDR1 and CDR2 are SGHVS and FQNEAQ. The DNA for the CDR3 is TGTGCCAGCAGCCCAGACAGGGGTCCTAATTCACCCCTCCACTTT. It yields the protein CASSPDRGPNSPLHF.

This clone was seen ten or more times. The chain has TRBV15 and TRBJ1-2; 9 nucleotides agree with TRBD1. Germline V gives CDR1 LNHNV, CDR2 YYDKDF (reference sequence). The length of the CDR3 is 14 residues. The V and J ends lost 5 bases and 5 bases, in that order; junction bases with no gene match: 6. DNA for the CDR3: TGTGCCACCAGCCCTGGAGGGACAGGGTATGGCTACACCTTC. Translated: CATSPGGTGYGYTF.

J is TRBJ1-1 and V is TRBV6-6; TRBD1 aligns across 8 bases. The V segment lost 4 bases and the J segment 7 bases; nucleotides outside the gene matches: 14. CDR3 size: 16 residues. CDR1 MNHNY and CDR2 SVGAGI come from the germline V gene (reference sequence). CDR3 loop: CASSFRASSGGGEAFF. The CDR3 DNA sequence: TGTGCCAGCAGTTTCAGGGCATCTTCAGGGGGCGGTGAAGCTTTCTTT.

The chain recombines TRBV11-1 with TRBJ2-4; a possible D gene is TRBD1 (5 bases). There are 13 residues in the CDR3. V was trimmed by 2 bases and J by 5 bases, leaving 7 bases between them. Germline V lookup: CDR1 SGHAT, CDR2 FQDESV (reference sequence). DNA for the CDR3: TGTGCCAGCAGCTTATCGACAGAAAACATTCAGTACTTC. Amino acid sequence: CASSLSTENIQYF.

The chain has TRBV19 and TRBJ2-7; D perhaps matches TRBD1 (6 bases). Trimming took 9 bases from V and 2 from J, leaving 17 bases between them. The germline V gene encodes CDR1 LNHDA and CDR2 SQIVND (reference sequence). This CDR3 has 14 residues. CDR3 DNA sequence: TGTGCCAGCTCGGGACAAACCTCTACCTACGAGCAGTACTTC. Protein sequence: CASSGQTSTYEQYF.

The gene calls are TRBV6-5 and TRBJ1-1; D might be TRBD1 (6 bases). This CDR3 contains 12 residues. The germline gives CDR1 MNHEY, CDR2 SVGAGI. The V and J ends lost 10 bases and 4 bases respectively, with 13 bases between them. CDR3 bases: TGTGCCACCCGGGAGGGGGGCACTGAAGCTTTCTTT. It yields the protein CATREGGTEAFF.

This chain joins TRBV7-6 and TRBJ2-2; TRBD2 is a possible D gene (6 bases). The germline V gene has CDR1 SGHVS and CDR2 FNYEAQ. This CDR3 is 15 amino acids long. V lost 5 bases and J 2 bases, leaving 12 bases between the germline ends. The chain's CDR3 is CASSPGGTNTGELFF. In DNA, the CDR3 is TGTGCCAGCAGCCCCGGAGGGACCAACACCGGGGAGCTGTTTTTT.

The CDR3 protein is CASNKQGGTGELFF. The DNA of the CDR3 is TGTGCCAGTAACAAACAGGGTGGAACCGGGGAGCTGTTTTTT. The chain employs TRBV19 and TRBJ2-2; D is possibly TRBD1 (6 bases). The CDR3 loop spans 14 amino acids. Germline CDR1 LNHDA, CDR2 SQIVND (reference sequence). The V end lost 7 bases, the J end lost 5 bases, and 14 bases lay between the germline ends.

The chain recombines TRBV29-1 with TRBJ1-5; D gene unclear. The ends were cut back, 7 bases at V and 8 bases at J, with 15 bases in the middle. Germline V gene lookup returns CDR1 SQVTM and CDR2 ANQGSEA. This CDR3 is built from 12 residues. For the CDR3, the DNA is TGCAGCGCTCTGGAAGATGGAGAGCCCCAGCATTTT. Translating it yields CSALEDGEPQHF.

V gene TRBV18 combines with J gene TRBJ2-2; D perhaps matches TRBD2 (6 bases). This CDR3 is built from 13 residues. Germline-derived CDR1 and CDR2 are KGHSH and LQKENI. V was clipped by 0 bases and J by 15 bases, with 14 bases between them. The CDR3 sequence is CASSPPYPLAMFF. In DNA, the CDR3 is TGTGCCAGCTCACCACCGTACCCGCTAGCGATGTTTTTT.

The genes are TRBV7-6 and TRBJ2-6, with a tentative D call TRBD2 (7 bases). Germline V CDR1 and CDR2: SGHVS, FNYEAQ. This CDR3 spans 18 amino acids. V was cut by 1 base and J by 4 bases, with 17 bases left in between. In DNA, the CDR3 is TGTGCCAGCAGCTTAGAATTCCGGGGGGCGGACGGGGCCAACGTCCTGACTTTC. Its translation is CASSLEFRGADGANVLTF.